The clone carrying this T cell receptor (beta chain) has a handful of counts. The antigen remains unidentified. This entry comes from a study of blood T cells in healthy people across ages. Study outcomes and limitations: Researchers deemed the diversity estimates from one million T cells underestimates. Greater diversity and more naive CD4+ cells were seen in long-lived donors than in aged donors.

Germline CDR1 MGHDK, CDR2 SYGVNS. The CDR3 covers 13 residues. Trimming cost V 1 base and J 4 bases, with 7 bases left between them. Then a second PCR, running about 7 to 11 cycles, was carried out with a sample-barcoded 5' primer and a J-beta primer mix. TCRdb reanalysed the 5' RACE reads using MiXCR and keeps one entry per CDR3 protein. The table has over a million distinct CDR3 sequences, about 45% seen once. The chain has TRBV25-1 and TRBJ1-1; no clear D. The sequenced material came from blood. The receptor was derived from a woman younger than 30 in good health. The CDR3 sequence is CASSEFGVTEAFF. CDR3 DNA: TGTGCCAGCAGTGAATTTGGAGTCACTGAAGCTTTCTTT.